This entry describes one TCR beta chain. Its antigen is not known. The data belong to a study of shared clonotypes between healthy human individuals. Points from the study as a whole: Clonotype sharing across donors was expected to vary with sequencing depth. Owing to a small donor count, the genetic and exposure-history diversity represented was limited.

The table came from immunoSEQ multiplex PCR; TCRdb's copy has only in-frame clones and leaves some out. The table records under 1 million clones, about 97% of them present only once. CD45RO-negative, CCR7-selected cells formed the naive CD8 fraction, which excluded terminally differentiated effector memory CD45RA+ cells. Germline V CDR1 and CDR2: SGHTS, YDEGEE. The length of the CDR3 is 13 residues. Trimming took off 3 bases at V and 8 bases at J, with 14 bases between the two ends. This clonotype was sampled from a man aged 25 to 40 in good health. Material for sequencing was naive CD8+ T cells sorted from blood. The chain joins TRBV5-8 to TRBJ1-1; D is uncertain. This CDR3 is CASSWTGASEAFF. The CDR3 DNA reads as TGTGCCAGCAGCTGGACCGGAGCATCAGAAGCTTTCTTT.